This T cell receptor (beta chain) was obtained from a study of T-cell reconstitution after alpha-beta-depleted transplantation in children. Study observations and caveats: Reported findings indicate that, about two months after transplant, alpha-beta T cells came from several hundred expanded clones, which were derived from non-depleted graft cells. Recipient T cells and thymic progenitors that survived were the source of the high TCRbeta diversity seen at day 60 in some patients. At the one-year point after transplant, T-cell counts and TCRbeta diversity were found to come mostly from T cells that had been newly produced.

This clonotype was seen at least ten times. What it recognizes is unknown. The CDR3 contains 12 residues. Trimming took off 5 bases at V and 4 bases at J, with 9 bases between the two ends. Germline assignment: CDR1 MDHEN and CDR2 SYDVKM. TCRbeta library construction was performed incorporating unique molecular identifiers. Via MiXCR, TCRdb re-called the PCR reads, giving one row per CDR3 protein. Seen here are just under 250,000 distinct CDR3 sequences, about 25% observed once, and the top ten hold about 2.6%. Specimen: PBMCs, collected before TCRalphabeta/CD19-depleted stem cell transplant. The source is a girl aged 2-10 years with Fanconi anemia, due to receive a stem cell transplant. V usage is TRBV28 and J usage is TRBJ2-7; D is uncertain. As DNA, the CDR3 is TGTGCCAGCAGTAGGGAATCGTACGAGCAGTACTTC. It specifies CASSRESYEQYF.